This TCR beta chain was captured by sequencing in a study of preoperative IRX-2 immunotherapy in early breast cancer. Measured with immunoSEQ multiplex PCR; TCRdb has only the in-frame clones, and not every one. The sample holds tens of thousands of clones, 82% seen once. V lost 5 bases and J 2 bases, leaving 14 bases between the germline ends. The length of the CDR3 is 15 residues. As to treatment: preoperative locoregional IRX-2 cytokine immunotherapy. This phase Ib study tested locoregional IRX-2 cytokine immunotherapy given before surgery. This TCR derives from a human donor with breast cancer. The chain combines TRBV7-1 with TRBJ2-3, with a tentative D call TRBD2 (5 bases). TRBV7-1 belongs to the ORF category, with a function that is uncertain. Collection took place from a patient treated with IRX-2 immunotherapy. As DNA, the CDR3 is TGTGCCAGCAGCCCAACCGGGAAATCCACAGATACGCAGTATTTT. Amino acids: CASSPTGKSTDTQYF.